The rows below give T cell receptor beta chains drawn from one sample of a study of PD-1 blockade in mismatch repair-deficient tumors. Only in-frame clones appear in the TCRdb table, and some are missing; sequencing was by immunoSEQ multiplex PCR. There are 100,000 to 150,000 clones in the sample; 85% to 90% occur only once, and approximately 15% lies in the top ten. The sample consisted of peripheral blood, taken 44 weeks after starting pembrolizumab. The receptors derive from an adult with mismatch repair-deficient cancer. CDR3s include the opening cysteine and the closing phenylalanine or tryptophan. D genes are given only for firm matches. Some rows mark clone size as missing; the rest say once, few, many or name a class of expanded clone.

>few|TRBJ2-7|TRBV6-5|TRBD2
CASRLLSGRSYEQYF
TGTGCCAGCAGACTCCTTAGCGGGAGGTCCTACGAGCAGTACTTC
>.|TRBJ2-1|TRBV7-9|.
CASSPAGYRYNEQFF
TGTGCCAGCAGCCCCGCCGGGTACCGCTACAATGAGCAGTTCTTC
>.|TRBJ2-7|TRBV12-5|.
CASGLSFYEQYF
TGTGCTAGTGGTTTATCGTTCTACGAGCAGTACTTC
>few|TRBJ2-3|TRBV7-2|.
CASSAGTDTQYF
TGTGCCAGCAGCGCGGGGACAGATACGCAGTATTTT
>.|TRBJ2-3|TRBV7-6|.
CASSLDRYTQYF
TGTGCCAGCAGCTTAGATCGGTATACGCAGTATTTT
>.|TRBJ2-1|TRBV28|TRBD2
CASSLVGLAGDNEQFF
TGTGCCAGCAGTTTAGTCGGACTAGCGGGAGACAATGAGCAGTTCTTC
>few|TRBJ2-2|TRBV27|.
CASGWALGPGELFF
TGTGCCAGCGGATGGGCGCTCGGACCCGGGGAGCTGTTTTTT
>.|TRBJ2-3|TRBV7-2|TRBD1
CASESRDRAPDTQYF
TGTGCCAGCGAATCCCGGGACAGGGCGCCAGATACGCAGTATTTT
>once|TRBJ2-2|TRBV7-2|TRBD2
CASSPLAEPRFTGELFF
TGTGCCAGCAGCCCACTAGCGGAGCCCCGATTCACCGGGGAGCTGTTTTTT
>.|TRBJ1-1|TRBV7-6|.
CASSEGVNTEAFF
TGTGCCAGCAGCGAGGGTGTGAACACTGAAGCTTTCTTT
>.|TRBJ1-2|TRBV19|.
CASSMVGTFYGYTF
TGTGCCAGTAGTATGGTAGGGACCTTCTATGGCTACACCTTC
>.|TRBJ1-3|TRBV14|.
CASSFRKTSGNTIYF
TGTGCCAGCAGCTTCAGGAAGACCTCTGGAAACACCATATATTTT
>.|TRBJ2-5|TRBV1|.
CTSSHRQGMSETQYF
TGCACCAGCAGCCACCGACAGGGTATGTCGGAGACCCAGTACTTC
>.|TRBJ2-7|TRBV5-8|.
CASSVLGPYEQYF
TGTGCCAGCAGCGTCCTGGGCCCCTACGAGCAGTACTTC
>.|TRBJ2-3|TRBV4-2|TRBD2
CASSQERGTSGRWGTDTQYF
TGTGCCAGCAGCCAAGAAAGAGGGACTAGCGGGAGGTGGGGGACAGATACGCAGTATTTT
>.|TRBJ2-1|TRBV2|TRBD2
CASSHPPWGRLAGFEQFF
TGTGCCAGCAGTCACCCTCCCTGGGGGCGGCTAGCGGGATTTGAGCAGTTCTTC
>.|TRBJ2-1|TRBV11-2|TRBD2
CASSLLAGVYNEQFF
TGTGCCAGCAGTCTACTAGCGGGAGTTTACAATGAGCAGTTCTTC
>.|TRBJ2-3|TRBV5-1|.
CASSLDETDTQYF
TGCGCCAGCAGCTTGGATGAGACAGATACGCAGTATTTT
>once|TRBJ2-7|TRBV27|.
CASSLTEDYEQYF
TGTGCCAGCAGTTTGACAGAAGACTACGAGCAGTACTTC
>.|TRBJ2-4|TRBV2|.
CASSPGSEGVIQYF
TGTGCCAGCAGTCCAGGGTCCGAGGGTGTCATTCAGTACTTC
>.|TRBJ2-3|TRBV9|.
CASSVGGGTTDTQYF
TGTGCCAGCAGCGTCGGGGGCGGGACCACAGATACGCAGTATTTT
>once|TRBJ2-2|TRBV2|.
CASSATQGEGELFF
TGTGCCAGCAGTGCTACACAAGGGGAAGGGGAGCTGTTTTTT
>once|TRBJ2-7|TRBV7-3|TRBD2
CASSLSKLAGVPFGAYEQYF
TGTGCCAGCAGCTTGTCCAAACTAGCGGGAGTTCCCTTCGGGGCCTACGAGCAGTACTTC
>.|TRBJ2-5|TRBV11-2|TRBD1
CASSLNEGARETQYF
TGTGCCAGCAGCTTAAACGAGGGGGCGAGGGAGACCCAGTACTTC
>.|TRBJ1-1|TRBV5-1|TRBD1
CASSLGGTAERLNTEAFF
TGCGCCAGCAGCTTGGGGGGGACAGCAGAAAGGTTGAACACTGAAGCTTTCTTT
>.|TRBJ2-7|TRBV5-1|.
CASSLPRQVQQDEQYF
TGCGCCAGCAGCTTACCCCGACAGGTACAGCAGGACGAGCAGTACTTC
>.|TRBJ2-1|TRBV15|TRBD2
CATSRGTSGVYNEQFF
TGTGCCACCAGCAGAGGGACTAGCGGGGTCTACAATGAGCAGTTCTTC
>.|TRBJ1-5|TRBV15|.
CATSRDREGLQPQHF
TGTGCCACCAGCAGAGATCGGGAGGGCCTTCAGCCCCAGCATTTT
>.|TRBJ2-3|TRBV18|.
CASSPPQGGTGTDTQYF
TGTGCCAGCTCGCCTCCTCAGGGGGGGACCGGCACAGATACGCAGTATTTT
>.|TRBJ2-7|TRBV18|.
CASSPPVSAYEQYF
TGTGCCAGCTCACCACCGGTATCCGCCTACGAGCAGTACTTC
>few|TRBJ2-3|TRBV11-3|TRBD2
CASSRSGLAGGGHTDTQYF
TGTGCCAGCAGCCGATCGGGACTAGCGGGAGGGGGGCACACAGATACGCAGTATTTT
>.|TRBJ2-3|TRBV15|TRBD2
CATSRATTSGSTDTQYF
TGTGCCACCAGCAGAGCTACCACTAGCGGGAGTACAGATACGCAGTATTTT
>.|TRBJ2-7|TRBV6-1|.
CASSANGLGYEQYF
TGTGCCAGCAGTGCGAACGGGCTGGGGTACGAGCAGTACTTC
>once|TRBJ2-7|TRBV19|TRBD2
CASSLLAGSHYEQYF
TGTGCCAGTAGCCTACTAGCGGGCTCCCACTACGAGCAGTACTTC
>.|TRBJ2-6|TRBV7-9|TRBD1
CASSKTGAGANVLTF
TGTGCCAGCAGCAAAACAGGGGCTGGGGCCAACGTCCTGACTTTC
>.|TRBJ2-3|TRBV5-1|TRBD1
CASGLDRATDTQYF
TGCGCCAGCGGCCTGGACAGGGCCACAGATACGCAGTATTTT
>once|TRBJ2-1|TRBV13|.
CASSLASLAGSYNEQFF
TGTGCCAGCAGCTTAGCTTCCCTAGCCGGATCCTACAATGAGCAGTTCTTC
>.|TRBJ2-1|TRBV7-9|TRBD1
CASSGRDSNNEQFF
TGTGCCAGCAGCGGCCGGGACAGCAACAATGAGCAGTTCTTC
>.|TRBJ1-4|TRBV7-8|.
CASSLVLGGRHEKLFF
TGTGCCAGCAGCTTAGTTTTGGGAGGCAGGCATGAAAAACTGTTTTTT
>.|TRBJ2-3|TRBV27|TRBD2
CASSSLGRTLRASTDTQYF
TGTGCCAGCAGTTCTCTCGGGAGGACTCTACGTGCTAGCACAGATACGCAGTATTTT
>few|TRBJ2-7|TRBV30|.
CAWSPKSGTRSSYEQYF
TGTGCCTGGAGTCCTAAATCCGGGACCCGCAGCTCCTACGAGCAGTACTTC
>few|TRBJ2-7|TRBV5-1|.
CASSPTGGPNYEQYF
TGCGCCAGCAGTCCCACCGGGGGGCCGAACTACGAGCAGTACTTC
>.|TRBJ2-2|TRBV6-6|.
CASSYSITRNTGELFF
TGTGCCAGCAGTTACTCGATCACCCGGAACACCGGGGAGCTGTTTTTT
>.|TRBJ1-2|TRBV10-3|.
CAISESQGANYGYTF
TGTGCCATCAGTGAGTCGCAGGGCGCAAACTATGGCTACACCTTC
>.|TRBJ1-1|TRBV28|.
CASSLDRLSEAFF
TGTGCCAGCAGTCTGGACAGACTTTCTGAAGCTTTCTTT
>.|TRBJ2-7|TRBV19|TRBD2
CASSIASSGRTYEQYF
TGTGCCAGTAGTATAGCCTCTAGCGGGAGAACCTACGAGCAGTACTTC
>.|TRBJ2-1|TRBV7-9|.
CASSLVGLSLHEQFF
TGTGCCAGCAGCTTAGTAGGGTTGTCCCTTCATGAGCAGTTCTTC
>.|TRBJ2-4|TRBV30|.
CAWSELGRDAKNIQYF
TGTGCCTGGAGTGAGTTGGGGCGGGACGCCAAAAACATTCAGTACTTC
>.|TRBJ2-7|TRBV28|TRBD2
CASSPGLAGGPDGLSYEQYF
TGTGCCAGCAGTCCGGGACTAGCGGGAGGGCCGGACGGACTAAGCTACGAGCAGTACTTC
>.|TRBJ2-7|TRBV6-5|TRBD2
CASSLGLAPSYEQYF
TGTGCCAGCAGCCTGGGACTAGCACCCTCCTACGAGCAGTACTTC